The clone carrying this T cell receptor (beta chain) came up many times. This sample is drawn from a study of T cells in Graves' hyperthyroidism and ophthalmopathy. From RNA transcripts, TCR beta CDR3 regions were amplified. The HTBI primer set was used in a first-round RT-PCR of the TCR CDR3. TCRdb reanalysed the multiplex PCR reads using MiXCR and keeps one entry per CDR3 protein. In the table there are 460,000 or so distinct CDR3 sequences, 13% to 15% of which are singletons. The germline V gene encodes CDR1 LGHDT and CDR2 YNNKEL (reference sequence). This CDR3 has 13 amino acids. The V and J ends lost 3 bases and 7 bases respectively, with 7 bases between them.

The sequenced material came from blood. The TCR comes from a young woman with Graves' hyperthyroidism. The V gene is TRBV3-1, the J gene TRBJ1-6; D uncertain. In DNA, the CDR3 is TGTGCCAGCAGCCAGGGGATGAATTCACCCCTCCACTTT. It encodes CASSQGMNSPLHF.